This T cell receptor (beta chain) was retrieved from a study of cytomegalovirus exposure and HLA in healthy donors. The germline V gene encodes CDR1 MNHEY and CDR2 SVGAGI. This CDR3 comprises 15 residues. The junction had 8 bases not matched to a gene; V was cut back by 10 bases and J by 4 bases. PCR primers comprised 60 Vbeta and 13 Jbeta primers. Sequenced by immunoSEQ multiplex PCR; TCRdb stores in-frame clones only, minus some. The sample contains roughly 200,000 clones, approximately 80% of which appear only once. The rearrangement uses TRBV6-5 and TRBJ2-2; TRBD1 agrees at 11 bases. The source of this sequence is a woman aged 45 to 65 in good health and CMV-seronegative. Specimen: PBMCs. CDR3 residues: CATEGQGARTGELFF. Here the CDR3 DNA reads TGTGCCACCGAAGGACAGGGGGCGCGCACCGGGGAGCTGTTTTTT.